This entry is about one T cell receptor (beta chain). This clone was picked up a small number of times. Its antigen remains undetermined. Qualities for individual bases were not recorded, and no much larger clone is one base off. These data are taken from a study of cytomegalovirus exposure and HLA in healthy donors (dated by TCRdb to the late 2010s). With regard to the full study: According to a later analysis, the approximately 120 validation repertoires were produced on the same platform as the approximately 620 repertoires of the first cohort. In addition to the first cohort of 666 subjects, a separate validation cohort of under 150 different subjects was used. High-throughput TCR immunosequencing, statistical association of individual TCRs with disease status, and machine learning were combined to predict cytomegalovirus infection status. The study aimed to test whether cataloging public T cell receptors could reveal signatures of past pathogen exposure.

Overall study results and their limits: A few of the identified cytomegalovirus-associated TCR beta chains were confirmed in vitro to be specific for cytomegalovirus antigens. It was suggested by the authors that the approach could potentially be generalized to other disease states and immunological phenotypes. While some public TCRs were present in many individuals, most TCR sequences turned up only very rarely across donors. The validation cohort had no HLA typing available for a later analysis, so co-occurrence within that cohort was assessed over all 120 or so repertoires. In both the original and validation cohorts, the classifier was reported to diagnose cytomegalovirus status with high specificity and sensitivity. Of the cluster scores, about 94% were above 0 in a later analysis, which found that TCRs clustered in the first cohort also tended to co-occur in the 120 validation repertoires. In the study, roughly 160 TCR beta chains were listed as associated with cytomegalovirus.

The method behind the library was the immunoSEQ multiplex PCR assay. As for the original processing: To diagnose cytomegalovirus status from the catalog of TCR beta chain sequences, a statistical classification framework was built. TCRdb provides this immuneACCESS table in a form limited to in-frame rearrangements. Some clones are lacking; in checked studies, under half of them reflect an unresolved V gene, and why the rest are absent is not known. The D gene and trimming were derived from the DNA, and the V and J assignments and clone size from that table. The sample contains about 240,000 clones, 87% of them found a single time. The ten most abundant clones make up about 3% of the sample. Separate from the approximately 700-subject first cohort, the validation cohort of roughly 110 subjects was the group to which the donors belonged. The TCR originated in a man younger than 35 in good health and CMV-seronegative. Source material: PBMCs.

This receptor carries the CDR3 CASANPPGTGVDEQFF. The base sequence is TGTGCTAGTGCTAACCCCCCCGGGACAGGGGTCGATGAGCAGTTCTTC. Here the chain combines TRBV12-5 and TRBJ2-1; TRBD1 lines up with 10 middle nucleotides. Spanning cysteine to phenylalanine, the CDR3 consists of 16 amino acids. Only CDR3 DNA is held: 48 bases, read in frame from base 1. The CDR1 and CDR2 encoded by the germline V gene are LGHNT and FRNRAP. From V the trimming removes 7 bases and from J it removes 8 bases, while the gene matches leave 14 bases of the junction unaccounted for.